The clone carrying this T cell receptor beta chain was detected once. Its antigen is not identified. Sequencing used immunoSEQ multiplex PCR; TCRdb keeps in-frame clones, though not all of them. The sample records approximately 160,000 clones, around four fifths being singletons. This specimen comes from a study of cytomegalovirus exposure and HLA in healthy donors. Study-wide points: First-cohort TCR clusters tended to co-occur in the roughly 130 validation repertoires, a later analysis found. Among the CMV-associated chains, three were confirmed in vitro as specific for CMV antigens. Generally TCR sequences proved uncommon, though certain public TCRs appeared in numerous donors.

The CDR3 spans 17 residues. With 0 bases removed from V and 4 bases from J, the gap between germline ends came to 14 bases. Germline CDR1 and CDR2: SGDLS and YYNGEE. Material: PBMCs. The genes are TRBV9 and TRBJ1-6; TRBD1 might be the D (5 bases). The origin of this receptor is a man aged 25 to 40 in good health and CMV-seropositive. The CDR3 region has the DNA TGTGCCAGCAGCGTAGGGGGCGAGCTTTTTTATAATTCACCCCTCCACTTT. It yields the protein CASSVGGELFYNSPLHF.